This T cell receptor beta chain stems from a study of PD-1 blockade in classical Hodgkin lymphoma (dated by TCRdb to 2020 to 2022). In terms of the full investigation: Nivolumab dosing was 3 mg/kg intravenously every 2 weeks, continuing until either disease progression or unacceptable toxicity. The study used CyTOF and TCR beta sequencing to define a peripheral blood immune signature of response to PD-1 blockade in classical Hodgkin lymphoma.

Genomic DNA was isolated using the Qiagen DNeasy kit from unsorted PBMCs as well as from negatively selected CD4+ and CD8+ fractions. TCR beta CDR3 regions were amplified by immunoSEQ multiplex PCR using primers annealing to V and J segments. A synthetic immune receptor repertoire was used to minimize amplification bias, and remaining bias was computationally removed after sequencing. The source study handled its data this way. Custom Python scripts were used to quantify repertoire diversity as the Shannon entropy index. The unsorted, CD4+ and CD8+ repertoires were each analyzed separately, with the exception of combined analyses, where CD4+ and CD8+ sequences were merged in silico. A clone was considered expanded if an increase in frequency of at least 2-fold after treatment relative to C1D1 was found, and a pseudocount of 0.5 was applied to clones undetected at baseline. Singleton clones were defined as clones with 0 or 1 copy at C1D1, and non-singleton clones were defined as clones with 2 or more copies. Clones expanded in unsorted samples were labelled as CD4+, CD8+ or unknown by matching protein sequences in sorted samples from the same patient. Wilcoxon tests on paired samples were used to test diversity changes from C1D1 to C4D1. The clones in this table, taken by TCRdb from immuneACCESS, are in-frame only. Not every clone is retained; where verified, under half of the shortfall comes from an unresolved V gene, and the cause of the rest is unknown. That table furnishes V, J and clone size, whereas the DNA furnished D and trimming. This sample gives approximately 80,000 clones in total; roughly 90% of them show up just once. The top ten constitute about 20% of the sample.

Worth noting for this clone: The target of this receptor is not known. Within one base of it there is no much larger clone, and no base qualities were kept.

The CDR3 runs 16 amino acids, cysteine and phenylalanine included. Here the CDR3 DNA is all that survives: 48 bases in frame from base 1. Trimming takes 5 bases from V and 0 bases from J, and the germline ends sit 11 bases apart. Looking up the germline V gene (reference sequence) yields CDR1 MNHEY and CDR2 SMNVEV. Broader findings and caveats from the paper: Trial patients achieving complete response had baseline diversity similar to newly diagnosed patients, whereas partial responders and progressors had significantly lower diversity. The study covered only a single clinical trial cohort, and the causes of the repertoire differences, possibly disease activity or prior therapy, were still not defined. Lower diversity was seen in patients whose nivolumab began less than 1 year after ASCT, and these patients were left out of later analyses so that immune reconstitution would not confound the results. Baseline TCR diversity was reported as lower in newly diagnosed patients than in healthy donors, and lower still in relapsed/refractory patients. CD4+ but not CD8+ TCR diversity rose significantly by C4D1 (p=0.0027 vs p=0.16), most apparent in complete responders (p=0.02).

According to the study, the label for this sample's time point signals: cycle 1 day 1 (C1D1), immediately before nivolumab initiation. Every trial patient had relapsed after autologous stem cell transplantation, and cohorts A, B and C differed in prior brentuximab vedotin exposure. The trial cohort included 50 to 70 patients with relapsed/refractory classical Hodgkin lymphoma, and each patient had a best overall response of complete response, partial response or progressive disease. In the multi-cohort phase II CheckMate 205 trial, trial patients received single-agent nivolumab. An independent review committee assessed best overall response by applying the 2007 International Working Group response criteria. Trial PBMCs were collected immediately before nivolumab initiation (C1D1) and during therapy at cycle 2 day 1 and cycle 4 day 1. Peripheral blood was collected in 8 mL Vacutainer Cell Preparation Tubes, from which PBMCs were isolated by centrifugation and then cryopreserved.

Rearrangement joined TRBV27 to TRBJ2-6; the D gene cannot be resolved reliably. The sample was peripheral blood mononuclear cells (PBMCs), taken at baseline. This receptor was obtained from a human donor with classical Hodgkin lymphoma. The sequence in DNA is TGTGCCAGCAGTCCCCTTAGGAGCTCTGGGGCCAACGTCCTGACTTTC. Its translation reads: CASSPLRSSGANVLTF. With the portions outside the CDR3 filled from the reference TRBV27 and TRBJ2-6 genes, the complete variable region becomes EAQVTQNPRYLITVTGKKLTVTCSQNMNHEYMSWYRQDPGLGLRQIYYSMNVEVTDKGDVPEGYKVSRKEKRNFPLILESPSPNQTSLYFCASSPLRSSGANVLTFGAGSRLTVL.